Below, one T cell receptor beta chain is given with its context. The germline CDR1 and CDR2 sequences are SSHAT and FNYEAQ (reference sequence). Trimming shortened V by 1 base and J by 2 bases, and 6 bases separated the two germline ends. This CDR3 contains 14 residues. The sample comes from a study of blood T cell repertoires in COVID-19. Per the authors' pipeline: Reference gene primer amplification yielded estimated nucleated cell counts. Produced via immunoSEQ multiplex PCR; TCRdb's table is partial and in-frame only. V and J calls and clone size come straight from that table; D and trimming were deduced from the DNA. The table lists roughly 280,000 clones, about 87% of them singletons.

Specimen: peripheral blood. The rearrangement uses TRBV7-7 and TRBJ2-1, with D unresolved. The receptor's source is a woman in her fifties or sixties with COVID-19, enrolled during active disease. CDR3 protein: CASSLGQAYNEQFF. Here the CDR3 DNA reads TGTGCCAGCAGCTTAGGGCAAGCCTACAATGAGCAGTTCTTC.